This record concerns one T cell receptor beta chain sequence. Profiled with immunoSEQ multiplex PCR; TCRdb holds only in-frame clones, not every one. The sample carries about 130,000 clones, approximately 80% recorded once. These data belong to a study of blood T cell repertoires in COVID-19. Germline V gives CDR1 LGHNA, CDR2 YNFKEQ. The germline V and J ends were trimmed by 0 bases and 5 bases, with 22 bases remaining between them. There are 18 residues in the CDR3. The rearrangement uses TRBV4-2 and TRBJ1-1, with a possible D match to TRBD1 (6 bases). The sequencing sample was made of peripheral blood. This TCR derives from an elderly man with acute or convalescent COVID-19. Here the CDR3 reads CASSQDLVFRTGKTEAFF. The CDR3 region has the DNA TGTGCCAGCAGCCAAGATCTTGTATTCCGAACAGGGAAAACTGAAGCTTTCTTT.